This TCR beta chain was retrieved from a study of blood T cell repertoires in COVID-19. Measured with immunoSEQ multiplex PCR; TCRdb has only the in-frame clones, and not every one. The table shows around 150,000 clones, with 90% to 95% occurring only once. With 4 bases clipped from V and 1 base from J, the junction kept 7 bases outside the gene matches. Germline values: CDR1 KGHDR, CDR2 SFDVKD. The CDR3 length is 17 residues. The sequenced sample consisted of peripheral blood. The V call is TRBV24-1, the J call TRBJ2-1; 9 nucleotides line up with TRBD2. The TCR comes from a woman aged 45-60 years with acute or convalescent COVID-19. The CDR3 loop reads CATSDPSGRMSYNEQFF. Written as DNA, the CDR3 is TGTGCCACCAGTGACCCAAGCGGGAGGATGTCCTACAATGAGCAGTTCTTC.